The 24 T cell receptor beta chains given below trace back to one sample, sequenced in a study of T cells in Graves' hyperthyroidism and ophthalmopathy. Amplification of TCR beta CDR3 regions was performed using RNA transcripts as template. TCR CDR3 underwent first-round RT-PCR with the HTBI primer set. TCRdb passed the multiplex PCR reads through MiXCR, listing each CDR3 protein once. The table shows around 600,000 distinct CDR3 sequences, with around 15% occurring only once. Sequences were obtained from blood. The receptors stem from a woman between 50 and 59 years old with Graves' ophthalmopathy.

J is TRBJ1-5 and V is TRBV19; D is perhaps TRBD1 (6 bases). The CDR3 is 15 amino acids. V was cut by 3 bases and J by 2 bases, with 11 bases left in between. Germline V gene data show CDR1 as LNHDA and CDR2 as SQIVND (reference sequence). The CDR3: CASSITGQGNQPQHF. In DNA form, the CDR3 reads TGTGCCAGTAGTATTACAGGGCAAGGCAATCAGCCCCAGCATTTT.

This clonotype was found many times. The chain uses TRBV28 and TRBJ1-2, with TRBD1 as a possible D gene (6 bases). From germline, CDR1 is MDHEN and CDR2 SYDVKM. Trimming cost V 3 bases and J 7 bases, with 15 bases left between them. This CDR3 region has 14 residues. CDR3 residues: CASSFTGGGPGYTF. CDR3 nucleotide sequence: TGTGCCAGCAGTTTCACGGGGGGCGGGCCTGGCTACACCTTC.

This clonotype was picked up many times. Its ends do not fully match the called genes, so a read error is possible. CDR3 residues: CASGLVEGTEAFF. CDR3 nucleotides: TGTGCCAGCGGCTTAGTGGAGGGGACTGAAGCTTTCTTT. The chain employs TRBV7-2 and TRBJ1-1; a possible D gene is TRBD1 (5 bases). CDR1 is SGHTA, CDR2 FQGNSA, per germline. There are 13 residues in the CDR3. Based on the CDR3 plus reference TRBV7-2 and TRBJ1-1, the full variable domain is GAGVSQSPSNKVTEKGKDVELRCDPISGHTALYWYRQSLGQGLEFLIYFQGNSAPDKSGLPSDRFSAERTGGSVSTLTIQRTQQEDSAVYLCASGLVEGTEAFFGQGTRLTVV.

J is TRBJ1-2 and V is TRBV5-6; a weak D match, TRBD1 (6 bases). Trimming cost V 4 bases and J 8 bases, with 15 bases left between them. In germline, CDR1 is SGHDT, CDR2 YYEEEE. The CDR3 extends over 13 amino acids. CDR3 sequence: CASSLGQLGGYTF. CDR3 bases: TGTGCCAGCAGCCTCGGACAGCTGGGAGGCTACACCTTC.

This clonotype appeared many times. The CDR3 reads CASSQGGGGGQPQHF. In DNA form, the CDR3 reads TGTGCCAGCAGCCAAGGAGGAGGGGGCGGGCAGCCCCAGCATTTT. The chain couples TRBV3-1 to TRBJ1-5; 7 bases map to TRBD1. Germline V gene lookup returns CDR1 LGHDT and CDR2 YNNKEL (reference sequence). CDR3 length equals 15 residues. The V segment lost 1 base and the J segment 7 bases; nucleotides outside the gene matches: 7.

This clonotype was recorded many times. V and J are TRBV24-1 and TRBJ1-1; D is possibly TRBD1 (6 bases). The CDR3 extends over 16 amino acids. CDR1 is KGHDR and CDR2 is SFDVKD in the germline V gene. V was cut by 6 bases and J by 3 bases, with 19 bases left in between. CDR3 in DNA: TGTGCCACCAGTCAGGGTCCGGGGGCGCGGGACACTGAAGCTTTCTTT. Its protein product is CATSQGPGARDTEAFF.

This clonotype came up many times. The rearrangement uses TRBV20-1 and TRBJ2-6, with D possibly being TRBD1 or TRBD2 (5 bases each). CDR1 is DFQATT and CDR2 is SNEGSKA in the germline V gene (reference sequence). The length of the CDR3 is 15 residues. Trimming cost V 1 base and J 0 bases, with 7 bases left between them. The CDR3 nucleotides are TGCAGTGCTAGAGGTGGGGGCTCTGGGGCCAACGTCCTGACTTTC. This sequence encodes CSARGGGSGANVLTF.

The sample holds a few counts of this clonotype. The genes are TRBV30 and TRBJ2-1, with TRBD2 matching 9 bases. V lost 0 bases to trimming and J lost 5 bases; unmatched junction nucleotides: 5. This CDR3 is 15 amino acids long. Germline loops: CDR1 GTSNPN, CDR2 SVGIG (reference sequence). CDR3 amino acids: CAWSVLLAGNNEQFF. The CDR3 DNA follows: TGTGCCTGGAGTGTACTACTAGCGGGCAACAATGAGCAGTTCTTC.

This clonotype came up many times. This chain uses TRBV5-1 with TRBJ1-1, with D possibly TRBD1 on 5 matching bases. This CDR3 spans 13 amino acids. Germline V gives CDR1 SGHRS, CDR2 YFSETQ. Trimming left V 6 bases short and J 4 bases short, with 13 bases between. The CDR3 bases are TGCGCCAGCAAACTAGGGGCTGGCACTGAAGCTTTCTTT. Amino acid sequence: CASKLGAGTEAFF.

In this sample, this clonotype turned up a few times. A single base separates this from a much larger clone, so it may be a read error. This chain joins TRBV27 and TRBJ2-5; 7 bases align to TRBD1. V trimming: 5 bases; J trimming: 3 bases; junction bases outside the gene matches: 9. The CDR3 is 15 amino acids. CDR1 and CDR2 (germline): MNHEY, SMNVEV (reference sequence). For the CDR3, the DNA is TGTGCCAGCAGTAGCCCGGGACAGCTAGAAGAGACCCAGTACTTC. Protein sequence: CASSSPGQLEETQYF.

This clonotype came up many times. The chain combines TRBV28 with TRBJ2-1; 15 positions match TRBD2. This CDR3 has 18 residues. CDR1 is MDHEN, CDR2 SYDVKM, per germline. V shed 3 bases and J 0 bases; nucleotides not matched to a gene: 3. The CDR3 loop reads CASSLGTSGGSSYNEQFF. The CDR3 DNA is TGTGCCAGCAGTTTGGGGACTAGCGGGGGGAGCTCCTACAATGAGCAGTTCTTC.

A remark on this clonotype: Possible read error: a much larger clone is one base away. This chain connects TRBV6-9 to TRBJ1-2, with 10 bases aligning to TRBD1. Germline CDR1 reads MNHGY; CDR2 reads SVAAGI. This CDR3 region has 15 residues. V dropped 4 bases and J dropped 3; count of bases not matched to a gene: 5. The CDR3 region is CASSSRTGGDYGYTF. CDR3 DNA sequence: TGTGCCAGCAGTTCCCGGACAGGGGGAGACTATGGCTACACCTTC.

The rearrangement links TRBV28 to TRBJ1-1; D not certain. Trimming removed 6 bases from V and 4 bases from J, with 9 bases in between. Germline loops: CDR1 MDHEN, CDR2 SYDVKM. The CDR3 length is 12 residues. CDR3 protein: CASSLPFTEAFF. Written as DNA, the CDR3 is TGTGCCAGCAGCCTGCCCTTCACTGAAGCTTTCTTT.

This clonotype came up a few times. The rearrangement joins TRBV19 to TRBJ2-3; the D call may be TRBD1 or TRBD2 (5 bases each). The V end was cut by 6 bases, the J end by 2 bases, with 15 bases between. Per germline, CDR1 LNHDA and CDR2 SQIVND (reference sequence). This CDR3 is 15 amino acids long. The CDR3 nucleotides are TGTGCCAGTAGGGAGACAGCGGTTTTCACAGATACGCAGTATTTT. This codes for CASRETAVFTDTQYF.

Only a few counts were recorded for this clonotype. J is TRBJ2-5 and V is TRBV9, with D uncertain. Trimming stripped 0 bases from V and 5 bases from J, with 11 bases between. This CDR3 is 14 amino acids long. CDR1 and CDR2 from the germline V gene are SGDLS and YYNGEE. The CDR3 region has the DNA TGTGCCAGCAGCGTAGGAATCGGAGAGGAGACCCAGTACTTC. Its translation: CASSVGIGEETQYF.

This clonotype was observed many times. The chain joins TRBV11-3 to TRBJ2-1; 9 bases align to TRBD2. Per the germline V gene, CDR1 is SGHNT and CDR2 is YENEEA. The CDR3 is 16 residues long. V shed 3 bases, J shed 4 bases, and the junction held 7 bases outside the gene matches. The chain's CDR3 is CASSFGGTSSYNEQFF. For the CDR3, the DNA is TGTGCCAGCAGCTTCGGCGGGACTAGCAGTTACAATGAGCAGTTCTTC.

To note about this clonotype: A much bigger clone sits one base away, suggesting this may be a read error. V usage is TRBV11-2 and J usage is TRBJ2-7; unclear D gene. CDR1 is SGHAT and CDR2 is FQNNGV in the germline V gene. The V end was cut by 2 bases, the J end by 5 bases, with 19 bases between. The CDR3 has 16 residues. The CDR3 region is CASSLSLGYAGHEQYF. CDR3 in DNA: TGTGCCAGCAGCTTATCCCTGGGCTACGCTGGTCACGAGCAGTACTTC. The variable domain in full, completed from reference TRBV11-2 and TRBJ2-7, reads EAGVAQSPRYKIIEKRQSVAFWCNPISGHATLYWYQQILGQGPKLLIQFQNNGVVDDSQLPKDRFSAERLKGVDSTLKIQPAKLEDSAVYLCASSLSLGYAGHEQYFGPGTRLTVT.

This clonotype was seen many times. The chain carries TRBV20-1 and TRBJ2-7; 7 bases match TRBD2. The CDR3 contains 15 residues. V was pared by 4 bases and J by 4 bases, with 13 bases of the junction left unmatched. Germline CDR1 reads DFQATT; CDR2 reads SNEGSKA (reference sequence). In nucleotides, the CDR3 is TGCAGTGCTACCCCCTTCAGCGGGATATCGTACGAGCAGTACTTC. This gives the protein CSATPFSGISYEQYF.

This rearrangement joins TRBV6-1 to TRBJ2-6; 9 bases match TRBD1. Germline values: CDR1 MNHNS, CDR2 SASEGT. The CDR3 spans 17 residues. V gave up 4 bases and J gave up 0 bases; unmatched junction bases: 4. The CDR3 region is CASSVGTGISGANVLTF. CDR3 nucleotide sequence: TGTGCCAGCAGTGTCGGGACAGGGATCTCTGGGGCCAACGTCCTGACTTTC.

The J gene is TRBJ2-1, the V gene TRBV24-1; D unclear. The ends were cut back, 5 bases at V and 4 bases at J, with 8 bases in the middle. The CDR3 extends over 13 amino acids. From germline, CDR1 is KGHDR and CDR2 SFDVKD. The CDR3 reads CATSGYDYNEQFF. CDR3 nucleotides: TGTGCCACCAGTGGTTATGATTACAATGAGCAGTTCTTC.

This clonotype has ten or more counts. This rearrangement joins TRBV28 to TRBJ2-1; 10 nucleotides match TRBD2. V lost 1 base and J lost 12; bases outside the gene matches: 27. CDR3 size: 21 residues. Germline V CDR1 and CDR2: MDHEN, SYDVKM. The CDR3 nucleotides are TGTGCCAGCAGTTTATCCTTACGCCCCGAACTAGCGGGATTAAGTTTCGGGGGGCAGTTCTTC. Protein sequence: CASSLSLRPELAGLSFGGQFF.

This clonotype was seen repeatedly, ten times or more. The chain joins TRBV29-1 to TRBJ2-7, with D possibly being TRBD2 (6 bases). The CDR3 is 13 residues long. Deletions cut 4 bases from V and 3 bases from J, with 13 bases between. The V gene's germline CDR1 is SQVTM and CDR2 ANQGSEA. CDR3: CSVVGQGGYEQYF. CDR3 nucleotides: TGCAGCGTTGTAGGGCAGGGAGGCTACGAGCAGTACTTC.

This clonotype has a count of ten or more. The rearrangement links TRBV10-3 to TRBJ2-5, with D unresolved. Trimming pared 3 bases from V and 1 base from J, leaving 9 bases between. The CDR3 extends over 14 amino acids. Germline CDR1 ENHRY, CDR2 SYGVKD. CDR3 bases: TGTGCCATCAGTGATAGGTCTTTCCAAGAGACCCAGTACTTC. It specifies CAISDRSFQETQYF.

This clonotype was recorded many times. The rearrangement uses TRBV7-9 and TRBJ2-1, with D maybe TRBD1 (6 bases). This CDR3 spans 14 amino acids. With 3 bases removed from V and 5 bases from J, the gap between germline ends came to 11 bases. From germline, CDR1 is SEHNR and CDR2 FQNEAQ (reference sequence). In DNA, the CDR3 is TGTGCCAGCAGCTTCCCAGGGGTTCACAATGAGCAGTTCTTC. Its translation is CASSFPGVHNEQFF. The full variable domain, its missing parts supplied by reference TRBV7-9 and TRBJ2-1, is DTGVSQNPRHKITKRGQNVTFRCDPISEHNRLYWYRQTLGQGPEFLTYFQNEAQLEKSRLLSDRFSAERPKGSFSTLEIQRTEQGDSAMYLCASSFPGVHNEQFFGPGTRLTVL.